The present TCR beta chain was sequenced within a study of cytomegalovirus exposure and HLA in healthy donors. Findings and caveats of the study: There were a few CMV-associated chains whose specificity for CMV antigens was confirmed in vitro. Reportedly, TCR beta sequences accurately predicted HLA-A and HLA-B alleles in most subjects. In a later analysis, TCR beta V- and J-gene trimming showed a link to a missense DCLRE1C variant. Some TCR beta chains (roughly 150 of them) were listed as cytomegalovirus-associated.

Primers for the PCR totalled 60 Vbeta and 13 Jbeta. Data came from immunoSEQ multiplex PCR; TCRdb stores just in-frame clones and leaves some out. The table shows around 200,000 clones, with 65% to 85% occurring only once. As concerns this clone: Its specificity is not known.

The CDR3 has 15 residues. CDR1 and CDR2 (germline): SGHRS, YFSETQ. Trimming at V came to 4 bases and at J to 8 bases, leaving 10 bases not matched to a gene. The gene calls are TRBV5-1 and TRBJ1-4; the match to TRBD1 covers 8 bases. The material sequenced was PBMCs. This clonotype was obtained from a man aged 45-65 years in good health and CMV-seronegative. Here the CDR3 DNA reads TGCGCCAGCAGCCCAGGGGGCGGGTCAAGGGAAAAACTGTTTTTT. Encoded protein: CASSPGGGSREKLFF.